This TCR beta chain is drawn from a study of blood T cell repertoires in COVID-19. At the level of the study: The origin of the acute and convalescent COVID-19 samples was the United States, Italy and Spain.

The data were produced by immunoSEQ multiplex PCR, yet TCRdb's version contains in-frame clones alone and is incomplete. The repertoire holds approximately 260,000 clones, with 79% as singletons. Trimming shortened V by 4 bases and J by 6 bases, and 10 bases separated the two germline ends. This CDR3 region has 13 residues. Specimen: peripheral blood. J is TRBJ2-1 and V is TRBV12-3 or TRBV12-4, with a weak D call TRBD2 (6 bases). This receptor was taken from a woman in her 40s with active or convalescent COVID-19. The CDR3: CASSSGRGNEQFF. CDR3 in DNA: TGTGCCAGCAGTTCGGGGCGGGGCAATGAGCAGTTCTTC.